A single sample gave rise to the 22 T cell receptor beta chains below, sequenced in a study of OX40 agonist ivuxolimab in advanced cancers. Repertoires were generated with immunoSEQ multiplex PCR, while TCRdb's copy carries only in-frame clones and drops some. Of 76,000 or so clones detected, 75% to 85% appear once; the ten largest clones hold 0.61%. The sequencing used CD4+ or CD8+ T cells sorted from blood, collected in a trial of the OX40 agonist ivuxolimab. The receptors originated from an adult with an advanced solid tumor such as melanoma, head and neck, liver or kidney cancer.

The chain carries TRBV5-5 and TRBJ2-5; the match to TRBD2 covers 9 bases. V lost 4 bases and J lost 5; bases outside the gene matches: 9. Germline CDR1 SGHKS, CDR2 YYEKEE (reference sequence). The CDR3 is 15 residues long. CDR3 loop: CASSIGTSKEETQYF. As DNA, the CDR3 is TGTGCCAGCAGCATAGGGACTAGCAAGGAGGAGACCCAGTACTTC.

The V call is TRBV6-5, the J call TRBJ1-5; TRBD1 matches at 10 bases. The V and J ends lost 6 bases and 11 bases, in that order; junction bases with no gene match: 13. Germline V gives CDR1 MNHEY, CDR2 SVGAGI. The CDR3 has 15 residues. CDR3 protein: CASSLRRDRGRTQHF. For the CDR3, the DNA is TGTGCCAGCAGCTTACGCCGGGACAGGGGTAGGACCCAGCATTTT.

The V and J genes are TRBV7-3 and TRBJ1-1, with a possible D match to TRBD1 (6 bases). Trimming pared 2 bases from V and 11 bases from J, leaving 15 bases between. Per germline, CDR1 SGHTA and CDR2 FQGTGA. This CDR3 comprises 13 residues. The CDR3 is CASSLSYRERAFF. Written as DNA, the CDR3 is TGTGCCAGCAGCTTATCATACAGGGAGAGGGCTTTCTTT.

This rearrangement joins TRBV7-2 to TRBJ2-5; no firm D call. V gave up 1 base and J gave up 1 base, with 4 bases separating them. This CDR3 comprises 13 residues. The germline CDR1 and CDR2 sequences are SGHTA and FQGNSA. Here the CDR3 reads CASSLVSQETQYF. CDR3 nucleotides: TGTGCCAGCAGCTTAGTCTCCCAAGAGACCCAGTACTTC. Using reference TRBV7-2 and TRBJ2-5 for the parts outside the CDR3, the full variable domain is GAGVSQSPSNKVTEKGKDVELRCDPISGHTALYWYRQSLGQGLEFLIYFQGNSAPDKSGLPSDRFSAERTGGSVSTLTIQRTQQEDSAVYLCASSLVSQETQYFGPGTRLLVL.

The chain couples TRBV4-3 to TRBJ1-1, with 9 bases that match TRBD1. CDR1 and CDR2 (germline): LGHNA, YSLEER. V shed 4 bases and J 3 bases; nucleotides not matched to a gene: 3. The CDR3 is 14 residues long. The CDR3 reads CASSRRDRDTEAFF. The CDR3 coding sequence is TGCGCCAGCAGCCGCCGGGACAGGGACACTGAAGCTTTCTTT.

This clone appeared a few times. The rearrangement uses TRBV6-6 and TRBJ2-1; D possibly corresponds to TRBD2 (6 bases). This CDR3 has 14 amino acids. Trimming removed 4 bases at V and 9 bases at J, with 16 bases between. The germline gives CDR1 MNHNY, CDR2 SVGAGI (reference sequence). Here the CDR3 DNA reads TGTGCCAGCAGTTTCCGAGCCCCGGAGGGTGAGCAGTTCTTC. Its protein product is CASSFRAPEGEQFF.

CDR3 in DNA: TGTGCCAGCAGTAGACAGGGAGCGAACACTGAAGCTTTCTTT. Its translation is CASSRQGANTEAFF. The chain has TRBV2 and TRBJ1-1; 7 bases fit TRBD1. The CDR3 runs 14 residues. Per germline, CDR1 SNHLY and CDR2 FYNNEI. Trimming cost V 5 bases and J 1 base; bases outside gene matches: 4.

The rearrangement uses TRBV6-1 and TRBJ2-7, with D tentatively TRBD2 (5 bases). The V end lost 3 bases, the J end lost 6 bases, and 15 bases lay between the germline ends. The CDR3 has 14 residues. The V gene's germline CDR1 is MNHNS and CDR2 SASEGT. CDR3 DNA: TGTGCCAGCAGTGATGGCTTTTGGGCGGGCGAGCAGTACTTC. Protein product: CASSDGFWAGEQYF.

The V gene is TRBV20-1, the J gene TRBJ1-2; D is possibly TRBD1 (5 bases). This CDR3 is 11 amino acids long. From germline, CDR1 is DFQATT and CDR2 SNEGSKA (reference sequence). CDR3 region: CSKRDVYGYTF. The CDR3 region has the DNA TGCAGCAAACGGGACGTCTATGGCTACACCTTC.

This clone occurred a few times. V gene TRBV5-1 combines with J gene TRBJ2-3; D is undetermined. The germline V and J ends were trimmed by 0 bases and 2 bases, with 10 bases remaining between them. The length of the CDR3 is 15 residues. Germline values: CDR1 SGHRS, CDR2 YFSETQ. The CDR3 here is CASSLEATHTDTQYF. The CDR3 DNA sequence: TGCGCCAGCAGCTTGGAGGCCACTCACACAGATACGCAGTATTTT.

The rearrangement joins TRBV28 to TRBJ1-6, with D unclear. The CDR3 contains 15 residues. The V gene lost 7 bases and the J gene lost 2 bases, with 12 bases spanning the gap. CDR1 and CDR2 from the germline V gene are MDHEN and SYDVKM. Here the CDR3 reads CASTAHVTYNSPLHF. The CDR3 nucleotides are TGTGCCAGCACCGCGCACGTGACCTATAATTCACCCCTCCACTTT.

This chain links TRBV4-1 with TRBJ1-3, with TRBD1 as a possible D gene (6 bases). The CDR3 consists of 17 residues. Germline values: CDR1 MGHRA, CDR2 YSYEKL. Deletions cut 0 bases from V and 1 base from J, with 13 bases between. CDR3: CASSQEWGAISGNTIYF. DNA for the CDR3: TGCGCCAGCAGCCAAGAGTGGGGGGCGATTTCTGGAAACACCATATATTTT.

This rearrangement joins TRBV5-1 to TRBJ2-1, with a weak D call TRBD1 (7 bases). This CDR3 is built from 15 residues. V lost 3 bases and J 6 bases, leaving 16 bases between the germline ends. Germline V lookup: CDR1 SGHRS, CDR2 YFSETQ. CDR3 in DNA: TGCGCCAGCAGCTATTCGGCCCAGGGGGGCAATGAGCAGTTCTTC. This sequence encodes CASSYSAQGGNEQFF.

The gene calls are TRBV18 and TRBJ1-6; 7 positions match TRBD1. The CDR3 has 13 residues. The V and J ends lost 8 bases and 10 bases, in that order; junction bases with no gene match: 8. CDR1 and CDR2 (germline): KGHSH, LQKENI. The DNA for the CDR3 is TGTGCCAGCGCGACAGGGTCGGGCTCACCCCTCCACTTT. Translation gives CASATGSGSPLHF.

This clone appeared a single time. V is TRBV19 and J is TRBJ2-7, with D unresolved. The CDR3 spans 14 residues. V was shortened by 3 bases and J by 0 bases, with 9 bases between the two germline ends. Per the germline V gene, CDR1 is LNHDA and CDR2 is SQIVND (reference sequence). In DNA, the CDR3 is TGTGCCAGTAGTATTTTAGTAGCCTCCTACGAGCAGTACTTC. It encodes CASSILVASYEQYF.

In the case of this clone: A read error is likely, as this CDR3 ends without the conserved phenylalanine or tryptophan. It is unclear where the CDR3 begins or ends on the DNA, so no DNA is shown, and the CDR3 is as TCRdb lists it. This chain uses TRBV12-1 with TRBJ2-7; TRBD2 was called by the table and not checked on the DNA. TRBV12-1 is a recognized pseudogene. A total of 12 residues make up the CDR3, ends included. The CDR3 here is CASSSSGTSGDR.

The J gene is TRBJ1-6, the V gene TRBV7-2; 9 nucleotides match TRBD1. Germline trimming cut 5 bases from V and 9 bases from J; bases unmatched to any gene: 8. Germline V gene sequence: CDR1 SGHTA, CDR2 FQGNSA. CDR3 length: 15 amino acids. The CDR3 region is CASSLSGTGLSPLHF. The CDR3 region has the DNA TGTGCCAGCAGCCTCTCCGGGACAGGGCTTTCACCCCTCCACTTT. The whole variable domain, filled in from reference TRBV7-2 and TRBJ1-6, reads GAGVSQSPSNKVTEKGKDVELRCDPISGHTALYWYRQSLGQGLEFLIYFQGNSAPDKSGLPSDRFSAERTGGSVSTLTIQRTQQEDSAVYLCASSLSGTGLSPLHFGNGTRLTVT.

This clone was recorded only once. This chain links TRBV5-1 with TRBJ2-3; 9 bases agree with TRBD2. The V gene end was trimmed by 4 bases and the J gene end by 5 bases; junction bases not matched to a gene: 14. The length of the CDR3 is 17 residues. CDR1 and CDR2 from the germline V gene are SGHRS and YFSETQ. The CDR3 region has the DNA TGCGCCAGCAGCAAACCCATACAGCGGGGGGTCCGAGATACGCAGTATTTT. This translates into CASSKPIQRGVRDTQYF.

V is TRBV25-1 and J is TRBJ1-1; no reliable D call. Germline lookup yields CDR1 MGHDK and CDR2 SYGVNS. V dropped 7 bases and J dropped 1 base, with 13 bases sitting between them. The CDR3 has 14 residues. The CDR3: CASTSNKGNTEAFF. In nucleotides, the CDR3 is TGTGCCAGCACTTCTAATAAAGGGAACACTGAAGCTTTCTTT.

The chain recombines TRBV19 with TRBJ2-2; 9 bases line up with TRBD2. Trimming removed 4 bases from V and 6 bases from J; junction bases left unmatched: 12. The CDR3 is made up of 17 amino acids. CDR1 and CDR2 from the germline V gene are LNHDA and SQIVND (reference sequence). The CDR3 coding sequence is TGTGCCAGTAGTAGTCGGCGGGGGGGCGAAAGGGCCGGGGAGCTGTTTTTT. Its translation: CASSSRRGGERAGELFF.

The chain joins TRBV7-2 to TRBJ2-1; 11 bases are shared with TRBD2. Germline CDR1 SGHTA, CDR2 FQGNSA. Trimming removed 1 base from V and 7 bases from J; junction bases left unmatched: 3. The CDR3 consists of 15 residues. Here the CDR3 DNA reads TGTGCCAGCAGCTTAGACCTAGCGGGGGGTAATGAGCAGTTCTTC. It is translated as CASSLDLAGGNEQFF. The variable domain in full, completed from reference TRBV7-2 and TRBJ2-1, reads GAGVSQSPSNKVTEKGKDVELRCDPISGHTALYWYRQSLGQGLEFLIYFQGNSAPDKSGLPSDRFSAERTGGSVSTLTIQRTQQEDSAVYLCASSLDLAGGNEQFFGPGTRLTVL.

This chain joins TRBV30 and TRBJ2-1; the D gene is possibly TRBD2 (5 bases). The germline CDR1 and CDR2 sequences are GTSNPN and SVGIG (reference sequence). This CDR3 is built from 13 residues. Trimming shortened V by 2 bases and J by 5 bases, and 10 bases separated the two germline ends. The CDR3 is CAWSPGYNNEQFF. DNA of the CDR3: TGTGCCTGGAGTCCGGGGTACAACAATGAGCAGTTCTTC.